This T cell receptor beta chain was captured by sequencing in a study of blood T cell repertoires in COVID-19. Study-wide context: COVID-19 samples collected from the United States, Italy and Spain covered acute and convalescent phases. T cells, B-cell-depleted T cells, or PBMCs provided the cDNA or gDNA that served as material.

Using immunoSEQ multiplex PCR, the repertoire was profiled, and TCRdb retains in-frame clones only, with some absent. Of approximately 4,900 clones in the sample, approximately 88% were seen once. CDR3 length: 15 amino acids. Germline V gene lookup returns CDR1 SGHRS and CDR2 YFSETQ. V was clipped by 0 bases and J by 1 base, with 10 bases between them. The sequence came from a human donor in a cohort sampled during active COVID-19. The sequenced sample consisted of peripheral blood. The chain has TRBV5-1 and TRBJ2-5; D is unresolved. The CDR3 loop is CASSLANEVQETQYF. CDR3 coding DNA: TGCGCCAGCAGCTTGGCCAACGAGGTCCAAGAGACCCAGTACTTC. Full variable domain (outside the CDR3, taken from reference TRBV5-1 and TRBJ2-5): KAGVTQTPRYLIKTRGQQVTLSCSPISGHRSVSWYQQTPGQGLQFLFEYFSETQRNKGNFPGRFSGRQFSNSRSEMNVSTLELGDSALYLCASSLANEVQETQYFGPGTRLLVL.